This T cell receptor (beta chain) stems from a study of blood T cell repertoires in COVID-19. Whole-study context: Specimens from acute and convalescent COVID-19 originated in the United States, Italy and Spain. Sources were T cells, B-cell-depleted T cells, or PBMCs; the material itself was cDNA or gDNA.

Authors' processing steps: Nucleated cell number was recorded as an estimate derived from reference gene primer amplification. Repertoires were generated with immunoSEQ multiplex PCR, while TCRdb's copy carries only in-frame clones and drops some. For V, J and clone size, that table is used; D and trimming come from the DNA. The sample has approximately 200,000 clones; more than 75% are singletons. CDR1 and CDR2 from the germline V gene are KGHSH and LQKENI. The length of the CDR3 is 16 residues. Losses at the gene ends were 6 bases for V and 0 bases for J; bases not matched to a gene: 8. The chain joins TRBV18 to TRBJ1-5; 7 bases match TRBD1. The clonotype originates from a man aged 55-75 years who had recovered from COVID-19. The sequencing input was peripheral blood. The CDR3 coding sequence is TGTGCCAGCTCCCCCGGGACAGAGTATAGCAATCAGCCCCAGCATTTT. Protein product: CASSPGTEYSNQPQHF.